This T cell receptor (beta chain) derives from a study of Ad26.COV2.S vaccination and SARS-CoV-2 variants. Treatment in this sample: some 19 received Ad26.COV2.S at low or high dose, single or two shots; about five received placebo; per-sample allocation not given. Repertoires come from day 63 after the first vaccine or placebo injection. Libraries were prepared by immunoSEQ multiplex PCR; TCRdb keeps only in-frame clonotypes and omits some of them. Found here are roughly 450,000 clones, around 90% of them singletons; the top ten hold over 9%. This clone has just a few counts. Antigen unknown. Overall study findings and caveats: Placebo recipients trailed vaccine recipients in spike-specific TCR breadth.

The sequence derives from a person between 18 and 59 years old who received the Ad26.COV2.S COVID-19 vaccine or a placebo. This specimen was peripheral blood, taken in a trial of Ad26.COV2.S vaccine versus placebo.

CDR3 nucleotides: TGTGCCATCAAATCAGGGGTTGTGAACACTGAAGCTTTCTTT. Translating it yields CAIKSGVVNTEAFF. The chain joins TRBV28 to TRBJ1-1; D is perhaps TRBD1 (6 bases). The CDR3 consists of 14 residues. Germline CDR1 MDHEN, CDR2 SYDVKM. Trimming shortened V by 10 bases and J by 0 bases, and 15 bases separated the two germline ends.